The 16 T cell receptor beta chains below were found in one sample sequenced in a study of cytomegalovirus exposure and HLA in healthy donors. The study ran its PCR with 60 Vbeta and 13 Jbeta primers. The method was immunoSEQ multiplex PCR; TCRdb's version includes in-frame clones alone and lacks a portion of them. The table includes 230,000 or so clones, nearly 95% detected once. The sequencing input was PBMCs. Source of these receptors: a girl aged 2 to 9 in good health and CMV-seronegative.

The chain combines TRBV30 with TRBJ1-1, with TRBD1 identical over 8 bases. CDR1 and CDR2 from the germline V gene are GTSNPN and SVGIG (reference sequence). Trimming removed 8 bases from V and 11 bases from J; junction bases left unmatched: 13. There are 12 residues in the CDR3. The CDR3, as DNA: TGTGCCCTTATAAGGGGTAGACAGGGGGCTTTCTTT. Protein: CALIRGRQGAFF. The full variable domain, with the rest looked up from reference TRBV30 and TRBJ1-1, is SQTIHQWPATLVQPVGSPLSLECTVEGTSNPNLYWYRQAAGRGLQLLFYSVGIGQISSEVPQNLSASRPQDRQFILSSKKLLLSDSGFYLCALIRGRQGAFFGQGTRLTVV.

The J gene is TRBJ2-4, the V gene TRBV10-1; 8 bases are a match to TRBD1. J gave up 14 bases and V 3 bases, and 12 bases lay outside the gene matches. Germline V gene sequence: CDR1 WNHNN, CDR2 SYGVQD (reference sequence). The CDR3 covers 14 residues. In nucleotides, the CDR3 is TGCGCCAGCAGTGACTCAGTCGGACAGGGAGAGAAGTACTTC. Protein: CASSDSVGQGEKYF.

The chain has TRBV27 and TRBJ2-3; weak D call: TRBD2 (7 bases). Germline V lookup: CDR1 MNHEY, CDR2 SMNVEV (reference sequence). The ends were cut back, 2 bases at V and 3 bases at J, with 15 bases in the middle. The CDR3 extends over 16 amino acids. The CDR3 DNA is TGTGCCAGCAGTTTAGAGGGGGGGGGCGGGACAGATACGCAGTATTTT. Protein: CASSLEGGGGTDTQYF.

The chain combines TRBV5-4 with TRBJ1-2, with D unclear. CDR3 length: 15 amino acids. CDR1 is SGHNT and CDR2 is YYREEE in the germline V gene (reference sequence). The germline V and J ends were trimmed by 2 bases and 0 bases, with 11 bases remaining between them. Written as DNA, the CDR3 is TGTGCCAGCAGCTTCGGGGTGGTAGCTAACTATGGCTACACCTTC. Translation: CASSFGVVANYGYTF.

The CDR3 protein is CASSPRDTLYEQYF. Here the CDR3 DNA reads TGTGCCAGCAGCCCACGGGACACCCTCTACGAGCAGTACTTC. The chain employs TRBV7-9 and TRBJ2-7; D perhaps matches TRBD1 (6 bases). Germline CDR1 is SEHNR and CDR2 is FQNEAQ (reference sequence). The CDR3 is made up of 14 amino acids. V lost 5 bases and J 3 bases, leaving 14 bases between the germline ends.

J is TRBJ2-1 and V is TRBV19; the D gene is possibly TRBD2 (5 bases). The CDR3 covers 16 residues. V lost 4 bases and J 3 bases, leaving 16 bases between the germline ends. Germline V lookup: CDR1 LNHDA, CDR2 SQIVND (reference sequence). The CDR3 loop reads CASSTYYGVDYNEQFF. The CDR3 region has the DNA TGTGCCAGTAGTACGTATTACGGGGTTGACTACAATGAGCAGTTCTTC.

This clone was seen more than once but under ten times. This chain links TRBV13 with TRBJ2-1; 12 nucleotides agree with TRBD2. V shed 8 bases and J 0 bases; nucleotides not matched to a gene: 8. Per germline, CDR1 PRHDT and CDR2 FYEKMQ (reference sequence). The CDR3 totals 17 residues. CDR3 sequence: CASSGLAGPSSYNEQFF. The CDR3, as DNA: TGTGCCAGCTCCGGACTAGCGGGGCCGAGCTCCTACAATGAGCAGTTCTTC.

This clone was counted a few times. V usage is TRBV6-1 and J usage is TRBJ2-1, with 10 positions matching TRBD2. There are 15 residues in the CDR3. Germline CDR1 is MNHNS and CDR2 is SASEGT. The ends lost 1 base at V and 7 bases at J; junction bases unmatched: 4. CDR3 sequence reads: CASSEGAGGLNEQFF. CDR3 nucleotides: TGTGCCAGCAGTGAAGGAGCGGGAGGGTTAAATGAGCAGTTCTTC.

This chain's CDR3 is CAWSLGLAGPKYF. The CDR3 coding sequence is TGTGCCTGGAGTTTGGGACTAGCGGGTCCAAAGTACTTC. This rearrangement joins TRBV30 to TRBJ2-5, with 12 bases aligning to TRBD2. This CDR3 has 13 amino acids. Per germline, CDR1 GTSNPN and CDR2 SVGIG (reference sequence). V trimming: 2 bases; J trimming: 12 bases; junction bases outside the gene matches: 7. The variable domain in full, completed from reference TRBV30 and TRBJ2-5, reads SQTIHQWPATLVQPVGSPLSLECTVEGTSNPNLYWYRQAAGRGLQLLFYSVGIGQISSEVPQNLSASRPQDRQFILSSKKLLLSDSGFYLCAWSLGLAGPKYFGPGTRLLVL.

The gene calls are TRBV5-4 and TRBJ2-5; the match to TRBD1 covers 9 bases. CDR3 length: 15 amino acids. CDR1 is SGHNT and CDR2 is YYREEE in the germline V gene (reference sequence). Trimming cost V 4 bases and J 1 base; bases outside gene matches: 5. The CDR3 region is CASSLGGQGQETQYF. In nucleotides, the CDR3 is TGTGCCAGCAGCCTCGGGGGACAGGGCCAAGAGACCCAGTACTTC. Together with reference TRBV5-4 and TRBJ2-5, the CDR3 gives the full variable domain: ETGVTQSPTHLIKTRGQQVTLRCSSQSGHNTVSWYQQALGQGPQFIFQYYREEENGRGNFPPRFSGLQFPNYSSELNVNALELDDSALYLCASSLGGQGQETQYFGPGTRLLVL.

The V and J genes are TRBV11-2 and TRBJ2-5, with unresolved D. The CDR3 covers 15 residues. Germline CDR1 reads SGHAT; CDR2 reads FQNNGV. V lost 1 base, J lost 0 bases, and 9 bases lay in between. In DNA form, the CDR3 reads TGTGCCAGCAGCTTAGCCAGGCTGGACCAAGAGACCCAGTACTTC. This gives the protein CASSLARLDQETQYF.

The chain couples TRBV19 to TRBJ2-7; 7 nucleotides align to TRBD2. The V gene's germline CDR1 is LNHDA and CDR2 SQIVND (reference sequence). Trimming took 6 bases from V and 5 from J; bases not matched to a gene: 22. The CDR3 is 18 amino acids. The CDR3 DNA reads TGTGCCAGTAGCTTCGGCCGGGGGACTACCGCGGAGATCCACGAGCAGTACTTC. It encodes CASSFGRGTTAEIHEQYF.

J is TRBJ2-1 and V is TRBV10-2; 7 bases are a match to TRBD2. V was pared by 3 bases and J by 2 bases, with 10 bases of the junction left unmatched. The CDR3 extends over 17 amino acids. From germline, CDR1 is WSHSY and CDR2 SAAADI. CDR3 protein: CASSDLGEGRTYNEQFF. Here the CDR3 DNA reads TGCGCCAGCAGTGACCTGGGGGAGGGTAGAACCTACAATGAGCAGTTCTTC.

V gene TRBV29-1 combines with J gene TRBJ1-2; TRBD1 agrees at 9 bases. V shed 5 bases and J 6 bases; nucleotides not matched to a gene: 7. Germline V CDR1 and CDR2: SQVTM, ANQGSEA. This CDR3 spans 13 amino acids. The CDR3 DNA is TGCAGCGTTACAGGGGGCTCAAAGGATGGCTACACCTTC. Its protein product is CSVTGGSKDGYTF. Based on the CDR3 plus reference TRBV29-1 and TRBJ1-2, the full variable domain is SAVISQKPSRDICQRGTSLTIQCQVDSQVTMMFWYRQQPGQSLTLIATANQGSEATYESGFVIDKFPISRPNLTFSTLTVSNMSPEDSSIYLCSVTGGSKDGYTFGSGTRLTVV.

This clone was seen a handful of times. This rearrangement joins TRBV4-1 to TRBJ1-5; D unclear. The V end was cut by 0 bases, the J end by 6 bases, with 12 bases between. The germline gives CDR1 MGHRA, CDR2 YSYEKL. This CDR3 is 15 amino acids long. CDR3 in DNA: TGCGCCAGCAGCCAAGATCCCGGGGTGGGTCAGCCCCAGCATTTT. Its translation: CASSQDPGVGQPQHF.

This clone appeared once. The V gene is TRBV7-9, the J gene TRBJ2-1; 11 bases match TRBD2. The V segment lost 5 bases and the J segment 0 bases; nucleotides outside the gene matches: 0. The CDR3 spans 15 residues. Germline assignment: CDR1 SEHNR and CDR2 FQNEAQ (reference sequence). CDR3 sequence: CASSTSGGSYNEQFF. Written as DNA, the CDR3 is TGTGCCAGCAGCACTAGCGGGGGCTCCTACAATGAGCAGTTCTTC.